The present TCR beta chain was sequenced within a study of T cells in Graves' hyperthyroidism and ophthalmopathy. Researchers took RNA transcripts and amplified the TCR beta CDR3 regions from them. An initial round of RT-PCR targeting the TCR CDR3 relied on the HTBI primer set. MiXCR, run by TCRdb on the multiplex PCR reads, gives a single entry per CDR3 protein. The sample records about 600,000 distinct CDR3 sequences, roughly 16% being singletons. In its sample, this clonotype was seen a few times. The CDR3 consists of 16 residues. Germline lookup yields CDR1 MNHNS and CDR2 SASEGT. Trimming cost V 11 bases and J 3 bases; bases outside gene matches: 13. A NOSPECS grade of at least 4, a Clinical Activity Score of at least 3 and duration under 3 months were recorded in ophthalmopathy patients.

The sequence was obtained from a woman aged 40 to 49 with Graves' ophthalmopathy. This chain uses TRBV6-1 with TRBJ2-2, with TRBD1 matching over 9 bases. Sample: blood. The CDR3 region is CASILGQGSYTGELFF. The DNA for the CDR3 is TGTGCCTCCATCCTCGGACAGGGGTCTTACACCGGGGAGCTGTTTTTT.